This TCR beta chain was documented in a study of blood T cells in healthy people across ages. This CDR3 is 14 amino acids long. V gave up 3 bases and J gave up 1 base, with 10 bases separating them. CDR1 and CDR2 (germline): MNHEY, SMNVEV (reference sequence). Whole-study results and caveats: TCR beta diversity correlated strongly with naive T cell percentage.

This clonotype was detected ten times or more. Antigen: not known. Together with a sample-barcoded 5' primer, a J-beta primer mix was included in a second PCR lasting about 6 to 12 cycles. The template-switch adaptor, which had 12 random nucleotides, put a tag on each cDNA molecule. Via MiXCR, TCRdb re-called the 5' RACE reads, giving one row per CDR3 protein. This table holds fewer than 950,000 distinct CDR3 sequences, about 36% found once. Sequencing was carried out using blood. The source of this sequence is a man between 18 and 29 years old in good health. The chain recombines TRBV27 with TRBJ2-7; D not certain. CDR3 in DNA: TGTGCCAGCAGTTTCGGTGGAAAATCCTACGAGCAGTACTTC. Protein sequence: CASSFGGKSYEQYF.